This passage covers 32 T cell receptor beta chains from one sample sequenced in a study of T cell changes during pregnancy in multiple sclerosis. The repertoire was sequenced with immunoSEQ multiplex PCR; TCRdb's copy has only in-frame clones and lacks some. The sample includes tens of thousands of clones, 75% to 90% of them seen just once. Here the sequenced sample was peripheral blood, taken in the first trimester of pregnancy. The receptors were sampled from a female donor in good health, enrolled as a control in a pregnancy study.

The chain couples TRBV6-5 to TRBJ1-3; D unresolved. V shed 1 base and J shed 0 bases, with 10 bases lying between them. This CDR3 is built from 16 residues. CDR1 MNHEY and CDR2 SVGAGI come from the germline V gene. The CDR3 spells CASSYLNPSSGNTIYF. The CDR3 DNA follows: TGTGCCAGCAGTTACTTAAACCCGAGCTCTGGAAACACCATATATTTT.

V usage is TRBV7-9 and J usage is TRBJ2-1, with 14 bases fitting TRBD2. Per the germline V gene, CDR1 is SEHNR and CDR2 is FQNEAQ (reference sequence). The CDR3 is made up of 17 amino acids. J was trimmed by 4 bases and V by 5 bases; bases with no gene match: 7. Here the CDR3 reads CASSPGGLAGDYNEQFF. In nucleotides, the CDR3 is TGTGCCAGCAGCCCAGGGGGACTAGCGGGGGATTACAATGAGCAGTTCTTC.

This clone was picked up one time. The rearrangement joins TRBV4-1 to TRBJ2-5; D is possibly TRBD1 (6 bases). V lost 3 bases, J lost 5 bases, and 13 bases lay in between. Germline V gene sequence: CDR1 MGHRA, CDR2 YSYEKL. This CDR3 is built from 14 residues. This chain's CDR3 is CASSQGAIGETQYF. CDR3 sequence (DNA): TGCGCCAGCAGCCAGGGGGCAATCGGGGAGACCCAGTACTTC.

V and J are TRBV28 and TRBJ1-2, with 7 bases matching TRBD1. The germline gives CDR1 MDHEN, CDR2 SYDVKM. Germline trimming cut 5 bases from V and 6 bases from J; bases unmatched to any gene: 6. This CDR3 comprises 13 residues. This CDR3 reads CASSLKTGNGYTF. Written as DNA, the CDR3 is TGTGCCAGCAGTCTCAAGACAGGGAATGGCTACACCTTC.

This clone was found once. The chain carries TRBV28 and TRBJ2-7; D perhaps matches TRBD2 (6 bases). Germline CDR1 reads MDHEN; CDR2 reads SYDVKM. The length of the CDR3 is 14 residues. Trimming shortened V by 7 bases and J by 0 bases, and 13 bases separated the two germline ends. The CDR3 bases are TGTGCCAGCACCCCTGGAGGGAGCTCCTACGAGCAGTACTTC. Translation gives CASTPGGSSYEQYF.

This clone was seen a handful of times. The chain links TRBV4-2 to TRBJ2-1; 8 nucleotides align to TRBD2. V was clipped by 0 bases and J by 8 bases; unmatched bases: 9. Germline loops: CDR1 LGHNA, CDR2 YNFKEQ. The CDR3 is 16 residues long. DNA of the CDR3: TGTGCCAGCAGCCAAGATATCAGCGGGGGTGGGTATGAGCAGTTCTTC. Protein sequence: CASSQDISGGGYEQFF.

This rearrangement joins TRBV4-2 to TRBJ1-1; D remains ambiguous. Trimming took 4 bases from V and 4 from J, leaving 13 bases between them. Germline V gene data show CDR1 as LGHNA and CDR2 as YNFKEQ. This CDR3 has 14 amino acids. Written as DNA, the CDR3 is TGTGCCAGCAGCCTCGAGGACGGAGGCACTGAAGCTTTCTTT. Encoded protein: CASSLEDGGTEAFF.

CDR3 sequence: CASSLEGGSGANVLTF. The DNA for the CDR3 is TGTGCCAGCAGCTTAGAGGGGGGATCTGGGGCCAACGTCCTGACTTTC. The chain recombines TRBV11-2 with TRBJ2-6, with a tentative D call TRBD2 (6 bases). Looked up from germline, CDR1 is SGHAT and CDR2 is FQNNGV. V lost 0 bases, J lost 1 base, and 7 bases lay in between. This CDR3 has 16 residues.

This clone showed up just once. This chain joins TRBV6-1 and TRBJ2-1, with 10 bases identical to TRBD2. CDR3 size: 15 residues. Germline assignment: CDR1 MNHNS and CDR2 SASEGT. The junction had 6 bases not matched to a gene; V was cut back by 6 bases and J by 4 bases. The CDR3 loop reads CASSFGLADYNEQFF. In DNA, the CDR3 is TGTGCCAGCAGCTTCGGACTAGCGGATTACAATGAGCAGTTCTTC.

The V gene is TRBV19, the J gene TRBJ1-2; D is perhaps TRBD1 (5 bases). Germline CDR1 LNHDA, CDR2 SQIVND (reference sequence). The V end was cut by 5 bases, the J end by 4 bases, with 17 bases between. This CDR3 has 15 residues. The CDR3 loop is CASSPQPDRFYGYTF. CDR3 bases: TGTGCCAGTAGTCCCCAGCCCGACAGATTCTATGGCTACACCTTC. The variable domain in full, with the rest retrieved from reference TRBV19 and TRBJ1-2, is DGGITQSPKYLFRKEGQNVTLSCEQNLNHDAMYWYRQDPGQGLRLIYYSQIVNDFQKGDIAEGYSVSREKKESFPLTVTSAQKNPTAFYLCASSPQPDRFYGYTFGSGTRLTVV.

Remarks on this clone: Sequence at one end of the junction differs from germline and may be a read error. V is TRBV28 and J is TRBJ1-2; 8 positions match TRBD1. This CDR3 is built from 18 residues. In germline, CDR1 is MDHEN, CDR2 SYDVKM. CDR3 sequence reads: CASGFGGNSGGGGYGYTF. CDR3 in DNA: TGTGCCAGCGGTTTTGGGGGGAATTCAGGGGGCGGCGGCTATGGCTACACCTTC.

The chain carries TRBV10-3 and TRBJ2-3, with D unclear. With 0 bases removed from V and 3 bases from J, the gap between germline ends came to 4 bases. Germline loops: CDR1 ENHRY, CDR2 SYGVKD. The CDR3 runs 13 residues. DNA of the CDR3: TGTGCCATCAGTGAGTCCGGGACAGATACGCAGTATTTT. Translation gives CAISESGTDTQYF.

The chain uses TRBV6-1 and TRBJ2-5; the match to TRBD2 covers 7 bases. The germline V gene has CDR1 MNHNS and CDR2 SASEGT. The trim removed 1 base at V and 2 bases at J, leaving 4 bases unmatched. The CDR3 covers 15 residues. The CDR3 coding sequence is TGTGCCAGCAGTGAAGATGATAGCGGGCAAGAGACCCAGTACTTC. Its translation is CASSEDDSGQETQYF.

The chain links TRBV5-6 to TRBJ2-6; D gene uncertain. V was clipped by 3 bases and J by 4 bases, with 5 bases between them. The CDR3 loop spans 13 amino acids. Germline-derived CDR1 and CDR2 are SGHDT and YYEEEE. Here the CDR3 reads CASSSTGANVLTF. For the CDR3, the DNA is TGTGCCAGCAGCTCGACAGGGGCCAACGTCCTGACTTTC.

This chain uses TRBV19 with TRBJ2-5; D call uncertain. V dropped 3 bases and J dropped 1 base, with 6 bases sitting between them. The CDR3 covers 13 residues. Germline V CDR1 and CDR2: LNHDA, SQIVND (reference sequence). The CDR3 here is CASSIAFQETQYF. The CDR3, as DNA: TGTGCCAGTAGTATTGCGTTCCAAGAGACCCAGTACTTC.

V usage is TRBV19 and J usage is TRBJ2-3; the D is unclear. CDR3 length equals 13 residues. Trimming took 7 bases from V and 1 from J, leaving 9 bases between them. The germline V gene has CDR1 LNHDA and CDR2 SQIVND (reference sequence). The CDR3 loop is CASKSLGTDTQYF. CDR3 DNA: TGTGCCAGTAAGAGTCTTGGCACAGATACGCAGTATTTT.

The V gene is TRBV6-1, the J gene TRBJ2-7; TRBD1 agrees at 7 bases. Germline values: CDR1 MNHNS, CDR2 SASEGT. The CDR3 length is 12 residues. Trimming took 7 bases from V and 3 from J; bases not matched to a gene: 3. CDR3 nucleotides: TGTGCCAGCATGGGACAGCTCTACGAGCAGTACTTC. Encoded protein: CASMGQLYEQYF.

This chain connects TRBV7-3 to TRBJ2-2, with 7 bases that match TRBD1. V was pared by 5 bases and J by 4 bases, with 4 bases of the junction left unmatched. The CDR3 extends over 14 amino acids. The V gene's germline CDR1 is SGHTA and CDR2 FQGTGA. The CDR3 protein is CASSGYRGTGELFF. The CDR3 coding sequence is TGTGCCAGCAGCGGATACAGGGGCACCGGGGAGCTGTTTTTT.

The rearrangement uses TRBV10-3 and TRBJ1-4; 12 bases agree with TRBD1. The CDR3 has 15 residues. V was pared by 2 bases and J by 6 bases, with 1 base of the junction left unmatched. Germline-derived CDR1 and CDR2 are ENHRY and SYGVKD. For the CDR3, the DNA is TGTGCCATCAGTGAGGGGACAGGGGGCGATGAAAAACTGTTTTTT. Protein sequence: CAISEGTGGDEKLFF.

The chain employs TRBV5-4 and TRBJ2-7, with D perhaps matching TRBD2 (6 bases). Per germline, CDR1 SGHNT and CDR2 YYREEE (reference sequence). This CDR3 region has 15 residues. V lost 0 bases to trimming and J lost 3 bases, with 13 bases between them. Written as DNA, the CDR3 is TGTGCCAGCAGCTTGGACCAGAGCGGGCACTACGAGCAGTACTTC. This codes for CASSLDQSGHYEQYF.

The V call is TRBV18, the J call TRBJ1-2; D unresolved. CDR3 length equals 15 residues. CDR1 is KGHSH and CDR2 is LQKENI in the germline V gene. V lost 2 bases and J 1 base, leaving 11 bases between the germline ends. The CDR3 coding sequence is TGTGCCAGCTCACCAGAGCTGCTTATTAACTATGGCTACACCTTC. Its protein product is CASSPELLINYGYTF.

The chain uses TRBV29-1 and TRBJ2-1; 9 nucleotides align to TRBD2. The germline gives CDR1 SQVTM, CDR2 ANQGSEA. V trimming: 5 bases; J trimming: 0 bases; junction bases outside the gene matches: 5. This CDR3 comprises 15 residues. CDR3 region: CSVSGRMGSYNEQFF. In DNA form, the CDR3 reads TGCAGCGTTAGCGGGAGGATGGGCTCCTACAATGAGCAGTTCTTC.

The V gene is TRBV7-9, the J gene TRBJ2-1; 7 nucleotides align to TRBD1. In germline, CDR1 is SEHNR, CDR2 FQNEAQ (reference sequence). The V gene end was trimmed by 0 bases and the J gene end by 6 bases; junction bases not matched to a gene: 5. The CDR3 is 15 residues long. The CDR3 sequence is CASSLAQGYRNEQFF. DNA for the CDR3: TGTGCCAGCAGCTTAGCACAGGGGTACCGCAATGAGCAGTTCTTC.

V gene TRBV30 combines with J gene TRBJ1-6, with D maybe TRBD1 (6 bases). CDR1 and CDR2 from the germline V gene are GTSNPN and SVGIG (reference sequence). CDR3 length: 13 amino acids. Deletions cut 6 bases from V and 3 bases from J, with 9 bases between. The CDR3 reads CACQGSYNSPLHF. In DNA, the CDR3 is TGTGCCTGCCAGGGGAGCTATAATTCACCCCTCCACTTT.

This clone was observed once. The chain joins TRBV13 to TRBJ2-5; unclear D gene. This CDR3 is 14 amino acids long. Deletions cut 3 bases from V and 1 base from J, with 9 bases between. Per the germline V gene, CDR1 is PRHDT and CDR2 is FYEKMQ (reference sequence). The CDR3 here is CASSLGRAQETQYF. CDR3 nucleotide sequence: TGTGCCAGCAGCTTGGGCAGAGCCCAAGAGACCCAGTACTTC.

The J gene is TRBJ2-1, the V gene TRBV6-1; 10 nucleotides agree with TRBD2. The ends lost 3 bases at V and 2 bases at J; junction bases unmatched: 10. This CDR3 region has 18 residues. Germline CDR1 MNHNS, CDR2 SASEGT. The CDR3 nucleotides read TGTGCCAGCAGTGATACCAGCGGGAGGGCCAAGACCTACAATGAGCAGTTCTTC. Its protein product is CASSDTSGRAKTYNEQFF.

J is TRBJ2-7 and V is TRBV25-1; D is ambiguous. The germline CDR1 and CDR2 sequences are MGHDK and SYGVNS. With 6 bases removed from V and 6 bases from J, the gap between germline ends came to 12 bases. CDR3 length: 12 residues. The CDR3 region has the DNA TGTGCCAGCAGCGAGCAGGTTTCCGAGCAGTACTTC. Encoded protein: CASSEQVSEQYF.

This clone occurred once. The CDR3 reads CASSTGYLDNEQFF. DNA for the CDR3: TGTGCCAGTAGCACCGGGTACTTAGACAATGAGCAGTTCTTC. V and J are TRBV19 and TRBJ2-1; no definite D call. CDR3 length: 14 amino acids. Trimming took off 6 bases at V and 5 bases at J, with 14 bases between the two ends. Germline loops: CDR1 LNHDA, CDR2 SQIVND (reference sequence).

The chain is built from TRBV2 and TRBJ2-7, with 12 positions matching TRBD2. The J segment lost 2 bases and the V segment lost 6 bases, leaving 2 bases of the junction unmatched. CDR3 length: 14 amino acids. From germline, CDR1 is SNHLY and CDR2 FYNNEI. The CDR3 loop reads CASSRTSGTYEQYF. The CDR3 region has the DNA TGTGCCAGCAGCCGGACTAGCGGGACCTACGAGCAGTACTTC.

The chain combines TRBV6-1 with TRBJ1-3; 8 bases align to TRBD1. V was pared by 7 bases and J by 4 bases, with 15 bases of the junction left unmatched. The germline V gene has CDR1 MNHNS and CDR2 SASEGT. This CDR3 is 17 amino acids long. The chain's CDR3 is CASTEDARTGSGNTIYF. CDR3 nucleotides: TGTGCCAGCACTGAGGACGCCAGGACAGGGAGCGGAAACACCATATATTTT.

The DNA of the CDR3 is TGTGCCAGTAGTACCCAAACAGGGGGCGGTCAGCCCCAGCATTTT. Amino acid sequence: CASSTQTGGGQPQHF. The chain couples TRBV19 to TRBJ1-5, with 9 bases fitting TRBD1. V shed 4 bases, J shed 6 bases, and the junction held 7 bases outside the gene matches. The CDR3 loop spans 15 amino acids. The germline V gene encodes CDR1 LNHDA and CDR2 SQIVND (reference sequence).

This clone was seen once. This chain connects TRBV2 to TRBJ2-3; 7 bases map to TRBD2. Trimming at V came to 3 bases and at J to 3 bases, leaving 6 bases not matched to a gene. CDR3 length: 15 amino acids. Germline values: CDR1 SNHLY, CDR2 FYNNEI. The DNA of the CDR3 is TGTGCCAGCAGTGAGAGCGGGAAAGGGACAGATACGCAGTATTTT. Its protein product is CASSESGKGTDTQYF.